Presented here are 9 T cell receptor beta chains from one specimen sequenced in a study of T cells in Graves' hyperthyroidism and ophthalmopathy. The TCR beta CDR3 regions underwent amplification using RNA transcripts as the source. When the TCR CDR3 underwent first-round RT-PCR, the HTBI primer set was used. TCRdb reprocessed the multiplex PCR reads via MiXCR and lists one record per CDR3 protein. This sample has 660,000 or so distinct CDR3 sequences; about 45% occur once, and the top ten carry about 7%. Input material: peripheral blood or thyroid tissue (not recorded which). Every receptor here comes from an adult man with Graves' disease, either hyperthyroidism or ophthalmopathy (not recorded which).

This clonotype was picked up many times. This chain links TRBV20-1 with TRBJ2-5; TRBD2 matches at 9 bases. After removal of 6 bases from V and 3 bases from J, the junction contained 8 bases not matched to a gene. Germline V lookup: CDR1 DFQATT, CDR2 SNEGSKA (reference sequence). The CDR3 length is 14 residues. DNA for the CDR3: TGCAGTGCACCGAGCGGGAGGTACGAAGAGACCCAGTACTTC. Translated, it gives CSAPSGRYEETQYF.

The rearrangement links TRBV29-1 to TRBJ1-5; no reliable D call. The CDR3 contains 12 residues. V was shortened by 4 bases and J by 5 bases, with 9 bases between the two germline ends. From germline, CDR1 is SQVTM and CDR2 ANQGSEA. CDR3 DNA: TGCAGCGTTGGGCAGGCGGATCAGCCCCAGCATTTT. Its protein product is CSVGQADQPQHF.

The CDR3 spells CASSLHRGRTYEQYF. The CDR3 DNA reads as TGTGCCAGCAGCTTACACAGGGGGCGAACCTACGAGCAGTACTTC. The chain recombines TRBV7-8 with TRBJ2-7; 9 positions agree with TRBD1. The V and J ends lost 2 bases and 2 bases, in that order; junction bases with no gene match: 4. Germline V gives CDR1 SGHVS, CDR2 FQNEAQ. The CDR3 totals 15 residues.

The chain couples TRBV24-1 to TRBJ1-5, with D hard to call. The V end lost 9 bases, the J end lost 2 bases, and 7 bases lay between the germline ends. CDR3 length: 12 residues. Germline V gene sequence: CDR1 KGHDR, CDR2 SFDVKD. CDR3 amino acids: CATDGGNQPQHF. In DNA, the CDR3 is TGTGCCACCGACGGAGGCAATCAGCCCCAGCATTTT.

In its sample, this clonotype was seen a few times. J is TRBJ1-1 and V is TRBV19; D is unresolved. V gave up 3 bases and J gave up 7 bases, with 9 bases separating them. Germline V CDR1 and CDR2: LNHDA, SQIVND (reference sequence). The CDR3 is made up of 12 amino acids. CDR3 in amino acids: CASSIWQSEAFF. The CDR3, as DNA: TGTGCCAGTAGTATTTGGCAGAGTGAAGCTTTCTTT.

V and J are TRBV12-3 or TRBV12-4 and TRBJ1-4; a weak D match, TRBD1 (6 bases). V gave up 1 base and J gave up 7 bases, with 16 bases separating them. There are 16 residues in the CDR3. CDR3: CASSLGQALRGEKLFF. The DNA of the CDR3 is TGTGCCAGCAGTTTAGGACAGGCCTTACGAGGTGAAAAACTGTTTTTT.

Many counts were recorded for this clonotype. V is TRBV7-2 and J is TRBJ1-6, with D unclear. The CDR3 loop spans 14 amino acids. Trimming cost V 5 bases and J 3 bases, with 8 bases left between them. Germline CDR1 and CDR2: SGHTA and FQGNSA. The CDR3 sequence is CASSPGVYNSPLHF. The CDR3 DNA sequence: TGTGCCAGCAGCCCCGGGGTCTATAATTCACCCCTCCACTTT.

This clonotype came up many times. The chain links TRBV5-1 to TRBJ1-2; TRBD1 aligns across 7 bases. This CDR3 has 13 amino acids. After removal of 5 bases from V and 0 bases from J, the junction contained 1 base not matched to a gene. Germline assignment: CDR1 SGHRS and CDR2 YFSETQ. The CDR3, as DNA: TGCGCCAGCAGACAGGGGTCTAACTATGGCTACACCTTC. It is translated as CASRQGSNYGYTF.

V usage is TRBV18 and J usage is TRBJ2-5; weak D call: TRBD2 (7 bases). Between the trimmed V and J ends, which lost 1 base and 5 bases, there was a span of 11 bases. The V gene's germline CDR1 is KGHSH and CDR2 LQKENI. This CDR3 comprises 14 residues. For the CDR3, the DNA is TGTGCCAGCTCACCACGGCGGGGGCAGGAGACCCAGTACTTC. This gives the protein CASSPRRGQETQYF.